This T cell receptor (beta chain) was identified in a study of cytomegalovirus exposure and HLA in healthy donors. Overall study results and limits: TCR beta chains associated with HLA were, in a later analysis, more clonally expanded than equally common others. Analyses of presence/absence relied on an assumption of roughly uniform sequencing depth across donors. Accurate predictions that matched the HLA-A and HLA-B alleles of most subjects were reportedly made from TCR beta sequences.

With regard to this clone: What it recognizes is unknown.

Use of 60 Vbeta and 13 Jbeta primers characterized the PCR. Only in-frame clones appear in the TCRdb table, and some are missing; sequencing was by immunoSEQ multiplex PCR. The sample shows more than 90,000 clones, 77% of them seen only once. Sequences were obtained from PBMCs. This clonotype was sampled from a middle-aged man in good health and CMV-seropositive.

As DNA, the CDR3 is TGTGCCAGCAGCCCCCGAGGGGAAGCGGGAGGGATTAGCGCCGGGGAGCTGTTTTTT. Its translation: CASSPRGEAGGISAGELFF. The V and J genes are TRBV5-8 and TRBJ2-2; 10 bases agree with TRBD2. Germline CDR1 reads SGHTS; CDR2 reads YDEGEE. J was trimmed by 6 bases and V by 4 bases; bases with no gene match: 18. The CDR3 is 19 residues long.